Following are 20 T cell receptor beta chains from one sample sequenced in a study of blood T cell repertoires in COVID-19. The method was immunoSEQ multiplex PCR; TCRdb's version includes in-frame clones alone and lacks a portion of them. This repertoire shows roughly 100,000 clones, about four fifths found once; its top ten account for approximately 3.5%. The sample consisted of peripheral blood. The receptors shown here come from a woman aged 80 or over with active or convalescent COVID-19.

The V call is TRBV15, the J call TRBJ2-7, with TRBD1 matching 8 bases. V dropped 4 bases and J dropped 1; count of bases not matched to a gene: 3. CDR1 is LNHNV and CDR2 is YYDKDF in the germline V gene (reference sequence). The CDR3 has 14 residues. The CDR3 here is CATSIGQGSYEQYF. CDR3 nucleotide sequence: TGTGCCACCAGCATTGGACAGGGTTCCTACGAGCAGTACTTC.

This sequence joins TRBV4-1 and TRBJ2-4; D might be TRBD1 (5 bases). This CDR3 is built from 14 residues. Deletions cut 0 bases from V and 6 bases from J, with 9 bases between. Germline CDR1 is MGHRA and CDR2 is YSYEKL. CDR3 coding DNA: TGCGCCAGCAGCCAAGATCTAGGGGTAAACATTCAGTACTTC. This codes for CASSQDLGVNIQYF.

V and J are TRBV11-1 and TRBJ2-5; D possibly corresponds to TRBD1 (5 bases). The germline V gene has CDR1 SGHAT and CDR2 FQDESV (reference sequence). V was shortened by 1 base and J by 0 bases, with 9 bases between the two germline ends. The CDR3 contains 15 residues. The CDR3 protein is CASSLDAGNQETQYF. The CDR3 nucleotides read TGTGCCAGCAGCTTAGACGCAGGGAACCAAGAGACCCAGTACTTC.

The J gene is TRBJ2-7, the V gene TRBV5-3, with 7 bases fitting TRBD2. TRBV5-3 is marked as an open reading frame, function uncertain. The CDR3 is made up of 14 amino acids. Trimming removed 0 bases from V and 5 bases from J; junction bases left unmatched: 5. The CDR3 nucleotides are TGTGCCAGAAGCTTGGGAGGGACTACTCACGAGCAGTACTTC. Translating it yields CARSLGGTTHEQYF.

The chain is built from TRBV6-1 and TRBJ1-6, with D possibly being TRBD1 (5 bases). The CDR3 sequence is 15 residues long. CDR1 and CDR2 (germline): MNHNS, SASEGT. Trimming took off 3 bases at V and 3 bases at J, with 9 bases between the two ends. The CDR3 nucleotides read TGTGCCAGCAGTGATAGGCAGGGCTATAATTCACCCCTCCACTTT. Encoded protein: CASSDRQGYNSPLHF.

This clone was observed a single time. The rearrangement uses TRBV7-2 and TRBJ1-2; no clear D gene. The CDR3 runs 14 residues. Per the germline V gene, CDR1 is SGHTA and CDR2 is FQGNSA. The ends were cut back, 5 bases at V and 5 bases at J, with 15 bases in the middle. Written as DNA, the CDR3 is TGTGCCAGCAGCCCCGAGACGGCGGGGTATGGCTACACCTTC. This codes for CASSPETAGYGYTF.

V and J are TRBV7-4 and TRBJ1-5; 7 nucleotides align to TRBD1. V was pared by 5 bases and J by 7 bases, with 17 bases of the junction left unmatched. This CDR3 region has 17 residues. Germline V gene data show CDR1 as SGHVT and CDR2 as SQSDAQ. The CDR3 region has the DNA TGTGCCAGCAGCGGATCGGACAGGTATGTTGAAATACAGCCCCAGCATTTT. This encodes CASSGSDRYVEIQPQHF.

The chain combines TRBV6-6 with TRBJ2-7, with TRBD1 matching over 8 bases. The CDR3 runs 13 residues. The J segment lost 4 bases and the V segment lost 11 bases, leaving 10 bases of the junction unmatched. The germline gives CDR1 MNHNY, CDR2 SVGAGI (reference sequence). CDR3 DNA sequence: TGTGCCGCCAATGGACAGGGAAGGTACGAGCAGTACTTC. As protein: CAANGQGRYEQYF.

The chain employs TRBV2 and TRBJ1-5; no reliable D call. Germline assignment: CDR1 SNHLY and CDR2 FYNNEI. CDR3 length: 14 residues. Trimming pared 3 bases from V and 6 bases from J, leaving 12 bases between. This CDR3 is CASSESRQAQPQHF. The CDR3 region has the DNA TGTGCCAGCAGTGAGTCACGGCAGGCTCAGCCCCAGCATTTT.

This clone appeared once. The chain joins TRBV5-4 to TRBJ2-7; 12 nucleotides align to TRBD2. This CDR3 comprises 13 residues. Germline-derived CDR1 and CDR2 are SGHNT and YYREEE (reference sequence). V trimming: 10 bases; J trimming: 3 bases; junction bases outside the gene matches: 5. The CDR3 region is CAGGLAGHYEQYF. DNA of the CDR3: TGTGCCGGAGGACTAGCGGGACACTACGAGCAGTACTTC.

This clone was counted a single time. This chain uses TRBV7-8 with TRBJ2-1, with TRBD2 matching over 9 bases. CDR3 length: 17 residues. Germline V gene sequence: CDR1 SGHVS, CDR2 FQNEAQ. V trimming: 6 bases; J trimming: 7 bases; junction bases outside the gene matches: 16. CDR3 sequence (DNA): TGTGCCAGCAGGCACCGATGGGCTAGCGGGAAGGGGAATGAGCAGTTCTTC. Protein product: CASRHRWASGKGNEQFF.

The chain links TRBV4-1 to TRBJ2-7; D gene uncertain. Germline values: CDR1 MGHRA, CDR2 YSYEKL. This CDR3 has 15 amino acids. The V end lost 4 bases, the J end lost 0 bases, and 13 bases lay between the germline ends. CDR3 residues: CASSLELWSSYEQYF. DNA of the CDR3: TGCGCCAGCAGCCTGGAACTATGGAGCTCCTACGAGCAGTACTTC.

The chain couples TRBV27 to TRBJ2-7, with 10 bases lining up with TRBD1. This CDR3 region has 15 residues. In germline, CDR1 is MNHEY, CDR2 SMNVEV (reference sequence). With V trimmed by 6 bases and J by 3 bases, 8 bases remained unmatched. CDR3 sequence reads: CASRNDRGLVYEQYF. Here the CDR3 DNA reads TGTGCCAGCAGGAACGACAGGGGGCTAGTCTACGAGCAGTACTTC.

This chain uses TRBV27 with TRBJ1-5; 7 bases match TRBD1. Germline CDR1 and CDR2: MNHEY and SMNVEV (reference sequence). The junction had 10 bases not matched to a gene; V was cut back by 5 bases and J by 0 bases. This CDR3 spans 17 amino acids. For the CDR3, the DNA is TGTGCCAGCAGTCCCCCGGGACAGATTAATAGCAATCAGCCCCAGCATTTT. Translating gives CASSPPGQINSNQPQHF.

V gene TRBV6-2 or TRBV6-3 combines with J gene TRBJ1-2; maybe TRBD1 (5 bases). V was shortened by 3 bases and J by 4 bases, with 18 bases between the two germline ends. This CDR3 has 16 amino acids. In germline, CDR1 is MNHEY, CDR2 SVGEGT. In DNA, the CDR3 is TGTGCCAGCAGTTATGAAAGGGGCACCGCTGGCTATGGCTACACCTTC. Translated: CASSYERGTAGYGYTF.

In its sample, this clone was seen many times. The chain combines TRBV27 with TRBJ2-5; possible D gene TRBD2, 7 bases. The CDR3 runs 17 residues. The V end lost 6 bases, the J end lost 4 bases, and 24 bases lay between the germline ends. Per germline, CDR1 MNHEY and CDR2 SMNVEV (reference sequence). The CDR3 DNA reads TGTGCCAGCAGCCTCACTCCACTGGGGGGGCGCGGAGAGACCCAGTACTTC. It translates to CASSLTPLGGRGETQYF.

The count of this clone is one. J is TRBJ1-1 and V is TRBV28, with a tentative D call TRBD1 (5 bases). CDR3 length equals 10 residues. Looked up from germline, CDR1 is MDHEN and CDR2 is SYDVKM. The CDR3 reads CAWGAGEAFF. CDR3 nucleotides: TGTGCTTGGGGCGCCGGTGAAGCTTTCTTT.

The table lists this clone with a count of one. V is TRBV7-9 and J is TRBJ1-4; possibly TRBD1 for D (6 bases). Germline CDR1 reads SEHNR; CDR2 reads FQNEAQ (reference sequence). Trimming shortened V by 5 bases and J by 7 bases, and 14 bases separated the two germline ends. This CDR3 has 14 residues. The CDR3 loop is CASSETRGAEKLFF. DNA for the CDR3: TGTGCCAGCAGCGAGACCCGGGGGGCTGAAAAACTGTTTTTT.

This sequence joins TRBV6-5 and TRBJ1-1; a weak D match, TRBD1 (5 bases). This CDR3 is built from 14 residues. The ends were cut back, 6 bases at V and 1 base at J, with 12 bases in the middle. Germline CDR1 is MNHEY and CDR2 is SVGAGI. The chain's CDR3 is CASSRSQGNTEAFF. The CDR3 region has the DNA TGTGCCAGCAGCCGGTCGCAGGGGAACACTGAAGCTTTCTTT.

The CDR3 DNA reads as TGCGCCAGCAGCTTATTCCAGGGAGGAGATACGCAGTATTTT. The encoded protein is CASSLFQGGDTQYF. This chain uses TRBV5-1 with TRBJ2-3, with a possible D match to TRBD2 (6 bases). V lost 2 bases, J lost 5 bases, and 12 bases lay in between. CDR1 is SGHRS, CDR2 YFSETQ, per germline. The CDR3 runs 14 residues.